These T cell receptor beta chains were read from a single sample in a study of T-cell memory formation after mild COVID-19. One entry per CDR3 protein, called by TCRdb with MiXCR from the 5' RACE reads. The top ten clones hold about a fifth of a sample with hundreds of thousands of distinct CDR3 sequences, about 16% of them seen once. Sequenced: PBMCs or a T cell subset sorted from them (not recorded which). The receptor set was obtained from a man between 18 and 35 years old who had mild COVID-19 (a few samples of this study predate the infection). Cell type and time point are not known. The CDR3 runs from the conserved cysteine through the conserved F or W. A D gene is named only where the DNA matches it firmly. Expanded clones are given a class, and other clones once, few, many or no size at all.

j_gene | abundance | v_gene | d_gene | CDR3aa | CDR3nt
TRBJ1-6 | - | TRBV7-2 | TRBD1 | CASSLQGAVLNSPLHF | TGTGCCAGCAGCTTACAGGGGGCGGTTTTAAATTCACCCCTCCACTTT
TRBJ2-3 | few | TRBV4-3 | - | CASSQDPGTTDTQYF | TGCGCCAGCAGCCAAGACCCAGGGACTACAGATACGCAGTATTTT
TRBJ2-2 | - | TRBV6-5 | TRBD2 | CACGEERGPGELFF | TGTGCCTGCGGGGAGGAGCGGGGGCCCGGGGAGCTGTTTTTT
TRBJ2-7 | many | TRBV7-6 | TRBD2 | CASSLALWSGGVHEQYF | TGTGCCAGCAGCTTAGCGTTGTGGAGCGGGGGGGTCCACGAGCAGTACTTC
TRBJ2-5 | few | TRBV30 | - | CAWGWETQYF | TGTGCCTGGGGGTGGGAGACCCAGTACTTC
TRBJ2-1 | - | TRBV29-1 | - | CSVEGTFTSNEQFF | TGCAGCGTTGAAGGTACATTCACTTCAAATGAGCAGTTCTTC
TRBJ1-2 | few | TRBV7-2 | - | CAAGGAGEPYGYTF | TGTGCCGCCGGCGGGGCAGGGGAGCCTTATGGCTACACCTTC
TRBJ2-3 | few | TRBV4-1 | - | CASSQWGTDTQYF | TGCGCCAGCAGCCAATGGGGTACAGATACGCAGTATTTT
TRBJ1-1 | - | TRBV7-9 | TRBD1 | CASTTSLRDREGVQNTEAFF | TGTGCCAGCACGACTAGCTTAAGGGACAGGGAGGGGGTTCAGAACACTGAAGCTTTCTTT
TRBJ2-7 | few | TRBV6-1 | - | CASTLRRSSYEQYF | TGTGCCAGCACCCTAAGGAGAAGCTCCTACGAGCAGTACTTC
TRBJ2-1 | many | TRBV7-3 | - | CASSSIAGNEQFF | TGTGCCAGCAGCTCCATTGCGGGGAATGAGCAGTTCTTC
TRBJ1-2 | - | TRBV4-3 | - | CASSQVLLWGSPANYGYTF | TGCGCCAGCAGCCAAGTTCTTCTCTGGGGCAGCCCAGCTAACTATGGCTACACCTTC
TRBJ1-3 | - | TRBV12-3/TRBV12-4 | - | CASTQGKTIYF | TGTGCCAGCACCCAGGGTAAAACCATATATTTT
TRBJ2-3 | - | TRBV12-5 | TRBD1 | CASGLEGADTQYF | TGTGCTAGTGGTTTGGAGGGGGCGGATACGCAGTATTTT
TRBJ2-1 | few | TRBV4-3 | TRBD2 | CASSQDIGGGPEQFF | TGCGCCAGCAGCCAAGATATCGGGGGGGGCCCTGAGCAGTTCTTC
TRBJ2-3 | few | TRBV13 | TRBD1 | CASSYAGTGDTDTQYF | TGTGCCAGCAGCTATGCCGGGACAGGGGACACAGATACGCAGTATTTT
TRBJ2-1 | - | TRBV2 | - | CASRSPNGGPYNEQFF | TGTGCCAGCAGGAGCCCCAACGGGGGGCCCTACAATGAGCAGTTCTTC
TRBJ2-5 | - | TRBV12-3/TRBV12-4 | - | CAAASGPGWTQYF | TGTGCCGCAGCTTCGGGACCAGGGTGGACCCAGTACTTC
TRBJ2-7 | once | TRBV11-2 | - | CASSLNSGLDEQYF | TGTGCCAGCAGCTTAAACTCAGGGCTCGACGAGCAGTACTTC
TRBJ2-2 | many | TRBV5-1 | - | CASSNLDSSTGELFF | TGCGCCAGCAGCAATCTCGACAGTTCCACCGGGGAGCTGTTTTTT